The source of this TCR beta chain is a study of blood T cells in healthy people across ages. General study points: More naive CD4+ cells and higher diversity were found in long-lived than in aged donors. Estimated diversity, derived from one million T cells, was regarded as an underestimate. TCR beta diversity correlated strongly with naive T cell percentage.

A remark on this clonotype: What it binds is not known.

A second PCR, run for roughly 7 to 11 cycles, used a sample-barcoded 5' primer plus a J-beta primer mix. MiXCR, run by TCRdb on the 5' RACE reads, gives a single entry per CDR3 protein. The table includes almost 800,000 distinct CDR3 sequences, roughly 60% detected once. V lost 0 bases and J lost 7, with 7 bases in between. The CDR3 loop spans 13 amino acids. The germline gives CDR1 MNHEY, CDR2 SVGAGI. This receptor was obtained from a young man in good health. The sequenced sample was blood. The chain couples TRBV6-5 to TRBJ2-1, with D maybe TRBD2 (5 bases). The CDR3 nucleotides are TGTGCCAGCAGTTACTCTGGGAGAAATGAGCAGTTCTTC. Encoded protein: CASSYSGRNEQFF.